This T cell receptor (beta chain) was sequenced during a study of cytomegalovirus exposure and HLA in healthy donors. Study-level results: Later analysis reportedly placed an Asian-associated ancestry cluster below the roughly 690-donor mean in N-insertions. Prior analysis indicated that the majority of TCR beta V segments exhibited productivity approximately 87% or approximately 30% of the time.

About this clone itself: The antigen is undetermined.

The CDR3 is 15 amino acids. Looked up from germline, CDR1 is LNHDA and CDR2 is SQIVND (reference sequence). V lost 6 bases to trimming and J lost 8 bases; unmatched junction nucleotides: 13. With 60 Vbeta and 13 Jbeta primers, the PCR was carried out. Measured with immunoSEQ multiplex PCR; TCRdb has only the in-frame clones, and not every one. The sample lists 100,000 to 150,000 clones, less than 85% occurring once. The sequencing sample was made of PBMCs. The source is a female donor in good health and CMV-seronegative. This rearrangement joins TRBV19 to TRBJ2-1, with 7 bases aligning to TRBD2. This CDR3 reads CASRLTSNSPDEQFF. The DNA for the CDR3 is TGTGCCAGTAGGTTGACTAGCAATTCACCGGATGAGCAGTTCTTC. Combining the CDR3 with reference TRBV19 and TRBJ2-1 gives the whole variable domain DGGITQSPKYLFRKEGQNVTLSCEQNLNHDAMYWYRQDPGQGLRLIYYSQIVNDFQKGDIAEGYSVSREKKESFPLTVTSAQKNPTAFYLCASRLTSNSPDEQFFGPGTRLTVL.